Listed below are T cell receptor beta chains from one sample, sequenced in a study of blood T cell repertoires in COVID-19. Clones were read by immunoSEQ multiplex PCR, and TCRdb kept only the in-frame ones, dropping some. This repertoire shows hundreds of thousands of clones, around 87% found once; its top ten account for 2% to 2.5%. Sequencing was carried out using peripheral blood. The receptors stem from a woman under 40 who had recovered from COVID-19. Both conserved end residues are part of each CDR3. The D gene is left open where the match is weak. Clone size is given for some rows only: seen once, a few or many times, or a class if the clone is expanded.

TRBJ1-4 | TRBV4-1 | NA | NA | CASSQSGSNEKLFF | TGCGCCAGCAGCCAATCAGGGTCTAATGAAAAACTGTTTTTT
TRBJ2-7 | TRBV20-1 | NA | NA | CSAFSYEQYF | TGCAGTGCGTTCAGCTACGAGCAGTACTTC
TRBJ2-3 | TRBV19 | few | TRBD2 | CASSAREGADTQYF | TGTGCCAGTAGTGCCCGGGAGGGTGCGGATACGCAGTATTTT
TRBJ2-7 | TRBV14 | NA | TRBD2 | CASSQDEDSGSSEQYF | TGTGCCAGCAGCCAAGATGAGGATAGCGGGAGCTCCGAGCAGTACTTC
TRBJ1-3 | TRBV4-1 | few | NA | CASSQEDTIDSGNTIYF | TGCGCCAGCAGCCAAGAGGACACAATAGACTCTGGAAACACCATATATTTT
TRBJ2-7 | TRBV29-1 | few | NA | CSVATWGVAYEQYF | TGCAGCGTGGCAACATGGGGGGTGGCCTACGAGCAGTACTTC
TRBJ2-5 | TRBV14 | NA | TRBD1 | CASSLPGTGLVSQYF | TGTGCCAGCAGCCTACCGGGGACAGGGTTGGTGTCCCAGTACTTC
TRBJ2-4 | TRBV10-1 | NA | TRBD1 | CASSPGQGLGKNIQYF | TGCGCCAGCAGTCCGGGACAGGGGTTGGGCAAAAACATTCAGTACTTC
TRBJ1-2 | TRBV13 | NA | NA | CASSLREEPLYGYTF | TGTGCCAGCAGCCTCCGGGAAGAACCTCTCTATGGCTACACCTTC
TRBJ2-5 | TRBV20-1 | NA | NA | CSGETWETQYF | TGCAGTGGGGAGACGTGGGAGACCCAGTACTTC
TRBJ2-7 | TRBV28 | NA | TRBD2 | CASSFDQREGNEQYF | TGTGCCAGCAGTTTTGACCAGCGGGAGGGAAACGAGCAGTACTTC
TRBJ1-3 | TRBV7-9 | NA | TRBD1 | CASSPWSPTGAGNTIYF | TGTGCCAGCAGCCCCTGGTCGCCGACAGGGGCTGGAAACACCATATATTTT
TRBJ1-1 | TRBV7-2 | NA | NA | CASSLDRNTEAFF | TGTGCCAGCAGCTTAGACAGGAACACTGAAGCTTTCTTT
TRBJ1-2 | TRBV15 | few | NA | CATSRDQASNTF | TGTGCCACCAGCAGAGACCAGGCGAGCAACACCTTC
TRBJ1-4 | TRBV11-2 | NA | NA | CASSLDGQMEKLFF | TGTGCCAGCAGCTTAGACGGACAGATGGAAAAACTGTTTTTT
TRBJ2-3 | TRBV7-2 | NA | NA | CASSFEVGGAQYF | TGTGCCAGCAGCTTCGAGGTAGGAGGGGCGCAGTATTTT
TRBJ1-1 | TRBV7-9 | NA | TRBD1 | CASSLGGSGGTYTEAFF | TGTGCCAGCAGCTTAGGTGGGTCAGGGGGCACGTACACTGAAGCTTTCTTT